This T cell receptor (beta chain) was profiled in a study of molecular identifiers for immune sequencing clone quantification (dated by TCRdb to the late 2010s). The study in broad terms: For a replicate experiment, RNA from around 20,000 or 100,000 naive CD8 T cells was divided into five aliquots, of which four were sequenced. CD8 T cells were used in a methods study to benchmark molecular-identifier clustering-based TCR repertoire sequencing (MIDCIRS) and TCR RNA copy counting. Beyond this particular receptor, the publication reports: Naive libraries contained spiked-in Jurkat TCR RNA (approximately ten copies' worth), which is not part of the donor repertoire. Modeling indicated 2.5 to 3 TCR RNA copies recovered per cell, compared with around 9.8 by digital PCR, which implies a capture efficiency of around 31%. Spiked-in Jurkat TCR RNA equivalent to a single cell was reported to be detectable even among over 800,000 naive CD8 T cells. When barcode sub-clustering was not used, chimeric consensus sequences inflated TCR diversity, with chimeras reaching as high as 47%. Highly expanded clone sizes could be underestimated if identical TCR molecules share a barcode. In CMV-specific effector cells, clones with more than 20 RNA copies accounted for over 97% of molecules, whereas in naive cells such clones accounted for under 1%.

Measured from the cysteine to the phenylalanine, the CDR3 is 18 residues long. Just CDR3 DNA is preserved here, 54 bases in frame from base 1. At the junction V is shortened by 1 base and J by 1 base; bases outside the gene matches: 6. In the germline V gene, CDR1 corresponds to LGHNA and CDR2 to YSLEER. Library preparation employed PCR. TCRdb names NextSeq 500 as the instrument used. Bulk TCR libraries were generated as previously described, with the TCR primers listed in Table S5 used. Total RNA was purified with the Qiagen AllPrep DNA/RNA kit. Reads from multiple sequencing runs of the same library were pooled before analysis. The study's processing was this. Reads were retained only if their TCR constant sequence matched exactly, and those retained reads were trimmed to 150 nt and grouped according to their 12-nt molecular barcodes. Within each barcode group, reads were sub-clustered at a 15% Levenshtein threshold, and quality-weighted consensus sequences were built per RNA molecule. Non-functional sequences were excluded, and lower-count sequences lying one edit away from another sequence were also excluded. Based on fitting two negative binomial distributions, any barcode sub-cluster with under 20% of the maximum read count was discarded. TCRdb's own reprocessing of the public reads used fastp at Q25 and MiXCR and kept productive beta chains. Every CDR3 protein is listed once, alongside the most common genes and DNA of its rows. The V and J calls here are based on TCRdb, not the publication. In all, the sample holds about 630,000 distinct CDR3 sequences, and about 25% of those were seen once. Jointly, the top ten make up 0.78% of the sample.

Libraries of naive CD8 T cells were built from anywhere between roughly 17,000 and 1,100,000 sorted cells, with 10%, 30% or 50% of the purified RNA used. Naive CD8 T cells were FACS-sorted as CD8+CD4-CCR7+CD45RA+ on a BD FACSAria II into RLT Plus buffer. Nine to eleven TCR copies' worth of Jurkat RNA were spiked into about 20,000-1,100,000 naive CD8 T cell samples to test detection sensitivity. CD8 T cells were enriched using RosetteSep CD8+ T Cell Enrichment Cocktail and Ficoll-Paque, and the enriched cells then underwent ACK red cell lysis. About this clonotype: It has no known antigen specificity. It may be a read error: a sequence one base away is much more abundant.

The clonotype comes from a human donor in good health. Some libraries in this study had Jurkat cell RNA spiked in. Rearrangement joined TRBV4-3 to TRBJ2-4, and 11 bases in between align with TRBD1. The sample comprised naive CD8+ T cells from blood, with Jurkat cell RNA spiked in. The meaning of the sample's cell subset or site label: FACS-sorted CD8+CD4-CCR7+CD45RA+ naive T cells. Read as DNA, the sequence is TGCGCCAGCAGCCAAGTTTTGGGACAGGGGGTTGCCAAAAACATTCAGTACTTC. This is translated as CASSQVLGQGVAKNIQYF.